This TCR beta chain was recorded in a study of CD8+ T cells in alopecia areata. As for the study in general: Treated patients were given oral tofacitinib, which was dosed at 5 to 10 mg twice daily. A 6-month period off drug followed tofacitinib, which lasted 6 to 18 months. Study-wide results and limits: Sequencing of scalp samples also includes resident alphabeta T cells from normal skin.

Extracted RNA was reverse transcribed into cDNA, the sequencing template. The protocol was immunoSEQ multiplex PCR, while the TCRdb copy is restricted to in-frame clones and leaves out a portion. The table shows under 200,000 clones, with approximately 62% occurring only once. About this clone itself: The antigen is unknown.

The CDR3 totals 16 residues. Germline values: CDR1 SGDLS, CDR2 YYNGEE. V shed 2 bases, J shed 0 bases, and the junction held 4 bases outside the gene matches. Treatment meaning: oral pan-JAK inhibitor, 5-10 mg twice daily. Source: CD4+ T cells sorted from blood, taken at week 24, from a patient treated with tofacitinib. This rearrangement joins TRBV9 to TRBJ2-1, with TRBD2 matching 8 bases. The sequence was collected from a human donor with alopecia areata. The CDR3 region has the DNA TGTGCCAGCAGCGTCAAGCGGGGGAACTCCTACAATGAGCAGTTCTTC. It translates to CASSVKRGNSYNEQFF.